This TCR beta chain was documented in a study of blood T cell repertoires in COVID-19. About the research overall: Specimens from acute and convalescent COVID-19 originated in the United States, Italy and Spain. T cells, B-cell-depleted T cells, or PBMCs supplied cDNA or gDNA.

Methods used by the authors: Reference gene primer amplification gave estimated nucleated cell counts. Profiling relied on immunoSEQ multiplex PCR, and the TCRdb table lists in-frame clones only, not all of them. The DNA gave D and trimming, while V, J and clone size come from that table. The sample contains tens of thousands of clones, 75% to 90% of which appear only once. This CDR3 comprises 14 residues. Germline loops: CDR1 LGHNT, CDR2 FRNRAP. V lost 1 base and J lost 4, with 5 bases in between. The sequence came from a woman older than 75 with acute or convalescent COVID-19. This rearrangement joins TRBV12-5 to TRBJ1-6; D not certain. The specimen was peripheral blood. The DNA of the CDR3 is TGTGCTAGTGGTTTGGAACATTATAATTCACCCCTCCACTTT. This encodes CASGLEHYNSPLHF.